The sequence of this TCR beta chain was determined in a study of blood T cell repertoires in COVID-19. Whole-study context: The United States, Italy and Spain provided the acute and convalescent COVID-19 samples. T cells, B-cell-depleted T cells, or PBMCs provided the cDNA or gDNA that served as material.

This clone was picked up one time. Per the original methods: Cell counts per sample came from amplifying reference gene primers. Only in-frame clones appear in the TCRdb table, and some are missing; sequencing was by immunoSEQ multiplex PCR. V and J calls and clone size come straight from that table; D and trimming were deduced from the DNA. The table records about 97,000 clones, 82% of them present only once. The sample comprised peripheral blood. This clonotype was sampled from a man in his sixties or seventies with acute or convalescent COVID-19.

This CDR3 is CSASPGQKLNTEAFF. CDR3 bases: TGCAGTGCTAGTCCGGGACAGAAATTGAACACTGAAGCTTTCTTT. The chain couples TRBV20-1 to TRBJ1-1; 7 bases map to TRBD1. Trimming cost V 3 bases and J 0 bases; bases outside gene matches: 7. Germline CDR1 and CDR2: DFQATT and SNEGSKA (reference sequence). This CDR3 has 15 amino acids.